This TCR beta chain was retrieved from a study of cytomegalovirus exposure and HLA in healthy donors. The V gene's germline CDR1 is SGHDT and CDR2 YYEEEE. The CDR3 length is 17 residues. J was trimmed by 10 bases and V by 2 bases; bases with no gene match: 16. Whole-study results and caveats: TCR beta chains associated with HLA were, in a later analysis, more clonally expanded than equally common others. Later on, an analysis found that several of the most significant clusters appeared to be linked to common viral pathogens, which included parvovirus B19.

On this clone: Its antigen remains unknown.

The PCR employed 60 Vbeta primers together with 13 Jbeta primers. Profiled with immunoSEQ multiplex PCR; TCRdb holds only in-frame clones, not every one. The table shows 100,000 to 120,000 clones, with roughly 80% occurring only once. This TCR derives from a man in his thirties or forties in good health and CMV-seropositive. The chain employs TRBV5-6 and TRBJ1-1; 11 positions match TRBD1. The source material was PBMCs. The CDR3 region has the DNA TGTGCCAGCAGCTTCCGGGACAGGGGGACCCCGGCGCAGGCAGCTTTCTTT. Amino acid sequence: CASSFRDRGTPAQAAFF.